This T cell receptor (beta chain) was recorded in a study of shared clonotypes between healthy human individuals. Every subset had its genomic DNA shared out evenly among several immunoSEQ plates. Produced via immunoSEQ multiplex PCR; TCRdb's table is partial and in-frame only. Among 950,000 to 1,300,000 clones listed, around 76% were seen once. Material: memory CD4+ T cells sorted from blood. Subset in this sample: CD45RA-negative fraction. The sequence was collected from a man between 18 and 35 years old in good health.

The CDR3: CASSQTSGIFYF. CDR3 DNA sequence: TGTGCCAGCTCACAGACCTCAGGAATCTTCTACTTC. The V and J genes are TRBV18 and TRBJ2-7; no clear D. CDR1 is KGHSH and CDR2 is LQKENI in the germline V gene. Trimming removed 4 bases at V and 13 bases at J, with 17 bases between. The CDR3 totals 12 residues.